Below are 7 T cell receptor beta chains sequenced from a single sample in a study of T-cell reconstitution after alpha-beta-depleted transplantation in children. Preparation of the TCRbeta library was carried out with unique molecular identifiers. TCRdb re-called the PCR reads with MiXCR, one entry per CDR3 protein. The sample has around 500,000 distinct CDR3 sequences; 20% to 25% are singletons. The sequences come from PBMCs, mostly from graft donor cells, collected 360 days after TCRalphabeta/CD19-depleted stem cell transplant. The source of these receptors is a boy under two years old who had a stem cell transplant for acute myeloid leukemia, so the T cells may come from the graft donor.

Points on this clonotype: With a much larger clone just one base away, this may be a read error. V usage is TRBV7-8 and J usage is TRBJ2-7; no definite D call. The V end was cut by 5 bases, the J end by 1 base, with 9 bases between. Germline V gene sequence: CDR1 SGHVS, CDR2 FQNEAQ. The CDR3 runs to 13 residues. DNA of the CDR3: TGTGCCAGCAGCACAACTGATTCCTACGAGCAGTACTTC. It codes for CASSTTDSYEQYF.

The V and J genes are TRBV7-2 and TRBJ2-1, with D possibly being TRBD2 (6 bases). The CDR3 is 16 residues long. Germline V gene sequence: CDR1 SGHTA, CDR2 FQGNSA. V lost 2 bases to trimming and J lost 0 bases, with 11 bases between them. The CDR3 reads CASSLTLRDSYNEQFF. DNA for the CDR3: TGTGCCAGCAGCTTAACTTTGCGGGACTCCTACAATGAGCAGTTCTTC.

The rearrangement uses TRBV24-1 and TRBJ1-2; D gene uncertain. Germline CDR1 reads KGHDR; CDR2 reads SFDVKD. This CDR3 has 16 residues. Trimming stripped 3 bases from V and 4 bases from J, with 17 bases between. In DNA form, the CDR3 reads TGTGCCACCAGTGATGGGTCCGTCTATTCCTCCTATGGCTACACCTTC. Its protein product is CATSDGSVYSSYGYTF.

V usage is TRBV20-1 and J usage is TRBJ2-1; tentatively, D is TRBD1 or TRBD2 (5 bases each). Trimming cost V 3 bases and J 4 bases, with 13 bases left between them. Germline V gene lookup returns CDR1 DFQATT and CDR2 SNEGSKA (reference sequence). This CDR3 contains 14 residues. This CDR3 reads CSASRGALYNEQFF. CDR3 DNA sequence: TGCAGTGCTAGCCGAGGGGCTTTATACAATGAGCAGTTCTTC.

The chain combines TRBV5-1 with TRBJ2-2; D remains ambiguous. CDR1 and CDR2 (germline): SGHRS, YFSETQ. The CDR3 spans 11 residues. V gave up 9 bases and J gave up 5 bases, with 8 bases separating them. CDR3 sequence (DNA): TGCGCCACCACGTTGACCGGGGAGCTGTTTTTT. This encodes CATTLTGELFF.

V usage is TRBV6-1 and J usage is TRBJ2-7; D perhaps matches TRBD1 (5 bases). Germline loops: CDR1 MNHNS, CDR2 SASEGT. V was pared by 6 bases and J by 0 bases, with 9 bases between. CDR3 size: 13 residues. CDR3: CASRQGSSYEQYF. The CDR3 bases are TGTGCCAGCAGGCAGGGTAGCTCCTACGAGCAGTACTTC.

This clonotype was observed a few times. The gene calls are TRBV12-3 or TRBV12-4 and TRBJ1-1, with TRBD1 identical over 8 bases. J lost 6 bases, V lost 0 bases, and 0 bases had no gene match. CDR3 length: 13 amino acids. The CDR3 nucleotides are TGTGCCAGCAGTTTAGCGGACAGGGCTGAAGCTTTCTTT. Residues: CASSLADRAEAFF.